A single sample is the source of the 5 T cell receptor beta chains below, sequenced in a study of CD8+ T cells in alopecia areata. RNA extraction and reverse transcription yielded cDNA as sequencing template. Libraries were prepared by immunoSEQ multiplex PCR; TCRdb keeps only in-frame clonotypes and omits some of them. The table includes over 150,000 clones, 55% to 75% detected once. Noted treatment: oral pan-JAK inhibitor, 5-10 mg twice daily. Sample: CD4+ T cells sorted from blood, taken at week 24, from a patient treated with tofacitinib. The source is a human donor with alopecia areata.

This chain connects TRBV30 to TRBJ1-1; 11 nucleotides match TRBD1. V lost 2 bases and J lost 4; bases outside the gene matches: 6. The germline gives CDR1 GTSNPN, CDR2 SVGIG (reference sequence). The CDR3 contains 15 residues. The CDR3 reads CAWSTLGTGGTEAFF. CDR3 coding DNA: TGTGCCTGGAGTACACTCGGGACAGGGGGCACTGAAGCTTTCTTT. Combining the CDR3 with reference TRBV30 and TRBJ1-1 gives the whole variable domain SQTIHQWPATLVQPVGSPLSLECTVEGTSNPNLYWYRQAAGRGLQLLFYSVGIGQISSEVPQNLSASRPQDRQFILSSKKLLLSDSGFYLCAWSTLGTGGTEAFFGQGTRLTVV.

The V gene is TRBV29-1, the J gene TRBJ2-7; 8 bases map to TRBD1. The CDR3 totals 12 residues. The J segment lost 6 bases and the V segment lost 6 bases, leaving 7 bases of the junction unmatched. Germline V gene data show CDR1 as SQVTM and CDR2 as ANQGSEA. CDR3 residues: CSVRTGPSEQYF. The CDR3 DNA reads TGCAGCGTCCGGACAGGGCCTTCCGAGCAGTACTTC.

V and J are TRBV21-1 and TRBJ2-2; the D segment call TRBD2 is taken from the table without a DNA check. TRBV21-1 constitutes a pseudogene. The CDR3 has 17 residues. CDR3 region: CASREGRGRVNTGELFF. The DNA for the CDR3 is TGTGCCAGCAGGGAGGGGCGTGGTAGGGTCAACACCGGGGAGCTGTTTTTT.

The V call is TRBV7-2, the J call TRBJ2-7, with D possibly matching TRBD1 (5 bases). Between the trimmed V and J ends, which lost 4 bases and 7 bases, there was a span of 17 bases. This CDR3 has 14 amino acids. Germline V gene sequence: CDR1 SGHTA, CDR2 FQGNSA. Here the CDR3 DNA reads TGTGCCAGCAGCTCCGACAGCTATGTCGGGGAGCAGTACTTC. Protein: CASSSDSYVGEQYF.

This clone was counted a few times. This chain joins TRBV30 and TRBJ1-5; D is undetermined. CDR1 and CDR2 from the germline V gene are GTSNPN and SVGIG (reference sequence). V was cut by 0 bases and J by 4 bases, with 7 bases left in between. The CDR3 covers 13 residues. CDR3: CAWSVTKNQPQHF. CDR3 bases: TGTGCCTGGAGTGTAACTAAGAATCAGCCCCAGCATTTT. Full variable domain (rest looked up from reference TRBV30 and TRBJ1-5): SQTIHQWPATLVQPVGSPLSLECTVEGTSNPNLYWYRQAAGRGLQLLFYSVGIGQISSEVPQNLSASRPQDRQFILSSKKLLLSDSGFYLCAWSVTKNQPQHFGDGTRLSIL.